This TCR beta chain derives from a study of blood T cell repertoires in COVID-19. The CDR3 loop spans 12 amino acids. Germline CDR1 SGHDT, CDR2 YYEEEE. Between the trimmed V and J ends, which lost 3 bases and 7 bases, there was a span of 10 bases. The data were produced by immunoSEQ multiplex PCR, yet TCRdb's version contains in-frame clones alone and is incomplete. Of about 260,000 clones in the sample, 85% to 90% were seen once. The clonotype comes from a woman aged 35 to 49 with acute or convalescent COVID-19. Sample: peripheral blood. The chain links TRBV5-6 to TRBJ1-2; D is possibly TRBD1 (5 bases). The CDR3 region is CASSSGYAGYTF. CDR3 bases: TGTGCCAGCAGCTCAGGGTATGCTGGCTACACCTTC.